The TCR beta chain under discussion was sequenced for a study of human T cells and chemical hapten exposure. Whole-study context: Small discrepancies in pooled library volume mainly accounted for the varying TCR yields per sample.

This clonotype has a count of ten or more. Antigen: not known. Study-wide results and limits: In comparison with controls, expanded TCRs gave rise to a significantly larger number of large CDR3 similarity clusters.

For the library, individual cDNA molecules each received unique molecular identifiers. Per the study methods: Per-sample TCR counts ranged from roughly 20,000 to 750,000, median 95,638. Each CDR3 protein is one row after TCRdb ran MiXCR on the RACE reads. It is TCRdb's table, rather than the study itself, that gives the V and J calls and clone size. The sample consists of some 81,000 distinct CDR3 sequences, roughly 11% of them appearing once. Time point reported: patch test 2, 6 weeks after DPC sensitization. The treatment here: therapeutic diphenylcyclopropenone sensitization with weekly scalp DPC. The source is a man between 18 and 29 years old with alopecia areata. Some clones in this sample may be carry-over from other donors' samples. Sequenced material: whole blood, taken in connection with sensitization to the hapten diphenylcyclopropenone (DPC).

CDR3 sequence: CASRRQGLDGYTF. CDR3 DNA sequence: TGTGCCAGCAGACGACAGGGTTTGGACGGCTACACCTTC. The chain couples TRBV6-5 to TRBJ1-2; TRBD1 matches at 7 bases. Looked up from germline, CDR1 is MNHEY and CDR2 is SVGAGI. The J segment lost 8 bases and the V segment lost 6 bases, leaving 9 bases of the junction unmatched. The length of the CDR3 is 13 residues.